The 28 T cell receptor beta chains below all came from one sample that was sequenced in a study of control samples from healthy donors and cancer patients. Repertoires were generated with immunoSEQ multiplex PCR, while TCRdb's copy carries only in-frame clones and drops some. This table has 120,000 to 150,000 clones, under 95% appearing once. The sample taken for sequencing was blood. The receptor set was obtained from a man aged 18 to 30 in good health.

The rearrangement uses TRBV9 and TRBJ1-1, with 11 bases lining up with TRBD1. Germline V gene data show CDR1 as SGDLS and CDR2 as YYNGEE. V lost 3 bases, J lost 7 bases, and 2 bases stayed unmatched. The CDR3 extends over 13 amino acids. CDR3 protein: CASSAGTGGEAFF. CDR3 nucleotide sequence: TGTGCCAGCAGCGCCGGGACAGGGGGTGAAGCTTTCTTT.

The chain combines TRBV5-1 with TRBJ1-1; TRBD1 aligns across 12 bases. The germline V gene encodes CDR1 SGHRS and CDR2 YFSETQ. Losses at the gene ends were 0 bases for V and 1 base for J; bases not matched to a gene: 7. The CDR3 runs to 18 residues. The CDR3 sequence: CASSLDGTGGYSNTEAFF. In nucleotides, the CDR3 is TGCGCCAGCAGCTTGGACGGGACAGGGGGCTACTCGAACACTGAAGCTTTCTTT. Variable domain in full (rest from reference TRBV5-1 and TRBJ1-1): KAGVTQTPRYLIKTRGQQVTLSCSPISGHRSVSWYQQTPGQGLQFLFEYFSETQRNKGNFPGRFSGRQFSNSRSEMNVSTLELGDSALYLCASSLDGTGGYSNTEAFFGQGTRLTVV.

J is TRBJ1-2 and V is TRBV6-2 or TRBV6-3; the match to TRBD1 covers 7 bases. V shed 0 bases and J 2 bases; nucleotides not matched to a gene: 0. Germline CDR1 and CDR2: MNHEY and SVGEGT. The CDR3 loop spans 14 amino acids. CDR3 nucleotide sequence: TGTGCCAGCAGTTACTCGGGACAGAACTATGGCTACACCTTC. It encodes CASSYSGQNYGYTF.

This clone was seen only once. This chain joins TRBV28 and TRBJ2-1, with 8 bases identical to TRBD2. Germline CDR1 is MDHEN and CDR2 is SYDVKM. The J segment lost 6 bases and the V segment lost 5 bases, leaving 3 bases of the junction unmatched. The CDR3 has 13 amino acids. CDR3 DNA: TGTGCCAGCAGTATAGCGGGGCCCAATGAGCAGTTCTTC. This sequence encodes CASSIAGPNEQFF. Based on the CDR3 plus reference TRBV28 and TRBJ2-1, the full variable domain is DVKVTQSSRYLVKRTGEKVFLECVQDMDHENMFWYRQDPGLGLRLIYFSYDVKMKEKGDIPEGYSVSREKKERFSLILESASTNQTSMYLCASSIAGPNEQFFGPGTRLTVL.

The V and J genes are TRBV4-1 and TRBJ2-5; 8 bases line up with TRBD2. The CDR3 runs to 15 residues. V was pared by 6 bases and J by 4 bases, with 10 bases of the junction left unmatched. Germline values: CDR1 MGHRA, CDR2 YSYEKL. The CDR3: CASSLGLAPPETQYF. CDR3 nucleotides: TGCGCCAGCAGTTTAGGACTAGCCCCCCCAGAGACCCAGTACTTC.

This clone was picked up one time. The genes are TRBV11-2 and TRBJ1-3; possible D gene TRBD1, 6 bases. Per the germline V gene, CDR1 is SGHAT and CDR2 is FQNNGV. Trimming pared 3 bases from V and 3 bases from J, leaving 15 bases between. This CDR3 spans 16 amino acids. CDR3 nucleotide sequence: TGTGCCAGCAGCTTCGCGCCAGGGGCTGTTGGAAACACCATATATTTT. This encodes CASSFAPGAVGNTIYF.

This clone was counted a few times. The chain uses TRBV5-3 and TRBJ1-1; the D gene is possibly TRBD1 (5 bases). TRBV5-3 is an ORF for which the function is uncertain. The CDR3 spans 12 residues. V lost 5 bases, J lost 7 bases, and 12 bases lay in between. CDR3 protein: CARRFPDSEAFF. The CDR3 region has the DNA TGTGCCAGAAGGTTCCCCGACAGTGAAGCTTTCTTT.

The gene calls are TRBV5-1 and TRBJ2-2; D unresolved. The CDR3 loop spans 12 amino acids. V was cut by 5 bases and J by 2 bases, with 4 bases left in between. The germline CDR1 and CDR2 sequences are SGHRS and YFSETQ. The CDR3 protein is CASRPNTGELFF. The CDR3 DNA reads TGCGCCAGCAGACCAAACACCGGGGAGCTGTTTTTT.

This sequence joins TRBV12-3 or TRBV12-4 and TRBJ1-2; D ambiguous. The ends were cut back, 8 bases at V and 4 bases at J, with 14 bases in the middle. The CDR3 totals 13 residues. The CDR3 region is CASWRGDSYGYTF. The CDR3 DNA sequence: TGTGCCAGCTGGCGTGGGGATAGCTATGGCTACACCTTC.

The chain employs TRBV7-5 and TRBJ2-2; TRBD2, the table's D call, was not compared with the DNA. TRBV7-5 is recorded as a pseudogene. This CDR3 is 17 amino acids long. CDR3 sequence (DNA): TGTGCCAGAAGCTTAATTTCCGCGACCAGCGGCACCGGGGAGCTGTTTTTT. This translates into CARSLISATSGTGELFF.

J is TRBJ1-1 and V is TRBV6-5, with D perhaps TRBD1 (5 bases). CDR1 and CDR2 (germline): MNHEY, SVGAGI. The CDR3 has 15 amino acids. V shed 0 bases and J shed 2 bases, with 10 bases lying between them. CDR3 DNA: TGTGCCAGCAGTTACTCGGGACCCGGTAACACTGAAGCTTTCTTT. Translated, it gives CASSYSGPGNTEAFF.

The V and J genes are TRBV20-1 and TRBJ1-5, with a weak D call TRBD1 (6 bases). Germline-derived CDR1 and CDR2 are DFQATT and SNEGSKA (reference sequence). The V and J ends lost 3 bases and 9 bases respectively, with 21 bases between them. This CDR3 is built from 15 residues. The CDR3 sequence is CSASRGREGTRPQHF. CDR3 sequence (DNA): TGCAGTGCTAGTAGGGGGAGAGAGGGGACTCGGCCCCAGCATTTT.

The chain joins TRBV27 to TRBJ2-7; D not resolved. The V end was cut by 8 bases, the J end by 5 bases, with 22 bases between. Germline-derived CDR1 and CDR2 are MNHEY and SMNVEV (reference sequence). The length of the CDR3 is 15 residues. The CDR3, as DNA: TGTGCCAGCGGGCAGGCCAATTGGGCCAGAAACGAGCAGTACTTC. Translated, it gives CASGQANWARNEQYF.

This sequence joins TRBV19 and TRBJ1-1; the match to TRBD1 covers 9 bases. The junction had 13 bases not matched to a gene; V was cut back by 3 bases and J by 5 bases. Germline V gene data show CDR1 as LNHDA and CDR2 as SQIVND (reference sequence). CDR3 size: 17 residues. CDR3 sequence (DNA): TGTGCCAGTAGTATTTCCTCCCGGGACAGGGAGAATACTGAAGCTTTCTTT. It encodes CASSISSRDRENTEAFF.

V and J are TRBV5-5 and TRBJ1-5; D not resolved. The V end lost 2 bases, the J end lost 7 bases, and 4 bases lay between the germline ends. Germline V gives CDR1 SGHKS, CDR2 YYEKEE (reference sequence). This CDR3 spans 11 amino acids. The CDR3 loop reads CASSFRQPQHF. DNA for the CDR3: TGTGCCAGCAGCTTTCGCCAGCCCCAGCATTTT.

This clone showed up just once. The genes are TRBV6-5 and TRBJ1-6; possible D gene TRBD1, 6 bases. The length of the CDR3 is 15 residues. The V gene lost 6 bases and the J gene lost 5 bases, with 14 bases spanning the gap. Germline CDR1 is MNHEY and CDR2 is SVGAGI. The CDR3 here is CASREGGRDNSPLHF. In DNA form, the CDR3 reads TGTGCCAGCAGGGAGGGGGGACGAGATAATTCACCCCTCCACTTT.

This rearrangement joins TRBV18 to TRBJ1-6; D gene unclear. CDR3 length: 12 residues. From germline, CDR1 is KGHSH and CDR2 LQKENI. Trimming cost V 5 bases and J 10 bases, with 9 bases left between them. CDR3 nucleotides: TGTGCCAGCTCAGAGGGAAACTCACCCCTCCACTTT. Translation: CASSEGNSPLHF.

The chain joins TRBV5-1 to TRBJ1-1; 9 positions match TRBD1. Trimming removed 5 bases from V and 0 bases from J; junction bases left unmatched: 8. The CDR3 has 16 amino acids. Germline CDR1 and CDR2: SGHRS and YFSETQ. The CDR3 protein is CASSVGQGYMNTEAFF. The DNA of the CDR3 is TGCGCCAGCAGTGTCGGACAGGGGTACATGAACACTGAAGCTTTCTTT.

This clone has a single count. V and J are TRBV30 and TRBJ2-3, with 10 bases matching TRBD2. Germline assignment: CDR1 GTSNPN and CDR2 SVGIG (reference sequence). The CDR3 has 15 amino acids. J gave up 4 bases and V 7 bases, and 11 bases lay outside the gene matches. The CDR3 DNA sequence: TGTGCCTCCAACAGCGGGGGGGCAGCCTCAGATACGCAGTATTTT. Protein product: CASNSGGAASDTQYF.

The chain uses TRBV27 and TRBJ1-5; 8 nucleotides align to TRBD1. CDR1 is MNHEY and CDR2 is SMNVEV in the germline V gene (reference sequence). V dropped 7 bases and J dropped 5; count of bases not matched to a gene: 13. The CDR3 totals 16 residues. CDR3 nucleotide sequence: TGTGCCAGCACCTTGACAGGGGAGGGTAAAGATCAGCCCCAGCATTTT. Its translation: CASTLTGEGKDQPQHF.

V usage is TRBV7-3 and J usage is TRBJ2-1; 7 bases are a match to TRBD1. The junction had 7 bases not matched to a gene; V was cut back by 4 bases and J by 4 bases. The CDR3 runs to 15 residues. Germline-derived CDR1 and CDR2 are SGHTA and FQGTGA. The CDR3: CASSSGQPGYNEQFF. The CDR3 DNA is TGTGCCAGCAGCTCGGGACAGCCAGGATACAATGAGCAGTTCTTC. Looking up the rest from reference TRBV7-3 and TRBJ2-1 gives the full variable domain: GAGVSQTPSNKVTEKGKYVELRCDPISGHTALYWYRQSLGQGPEFLIYFQGTGAADDSGLPNDRFFAVRPEGSVSTLKIQRTERGDSAVYLCASSSGQPGYNEQFFGPGTRLTVL.

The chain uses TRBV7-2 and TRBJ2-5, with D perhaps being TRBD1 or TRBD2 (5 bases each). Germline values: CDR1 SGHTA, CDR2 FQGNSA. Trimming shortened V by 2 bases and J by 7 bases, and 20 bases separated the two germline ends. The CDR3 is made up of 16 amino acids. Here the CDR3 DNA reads TGTGCCAGCAGCTTAAATGGTCTGGGGCCCAGCGGGACCCAGTACTTC. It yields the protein CASSLNGLGPSGTQYF. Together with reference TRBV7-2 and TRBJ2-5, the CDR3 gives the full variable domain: GAGVSQSPSNKVTEKGKDVELRCDPISGHTALYWYRQSLGQGLEFLIYFQGNSAPDKSGLPSDRFSAERTGGSVSTLTIQRTQQEDSAVYLCASSLNGLGPSGTQYFGPGTRLLVL.

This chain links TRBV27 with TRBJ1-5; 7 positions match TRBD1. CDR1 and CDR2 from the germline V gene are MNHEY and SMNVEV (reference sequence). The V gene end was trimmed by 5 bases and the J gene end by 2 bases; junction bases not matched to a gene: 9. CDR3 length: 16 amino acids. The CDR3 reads CASSPRQGGGNQPQHF. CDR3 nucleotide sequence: TGTGCCAGCAGTCCAAGACAGGGAGGGGGCAATCAGCCCCAGCATTTT.

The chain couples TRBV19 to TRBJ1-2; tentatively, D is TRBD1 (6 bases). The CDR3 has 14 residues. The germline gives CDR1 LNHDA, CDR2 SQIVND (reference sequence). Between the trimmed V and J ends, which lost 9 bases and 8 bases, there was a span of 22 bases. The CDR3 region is CASHPGGARAGYTF. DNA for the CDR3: TGTGCCAGCCATCCGGGGGGGGCGCGTGCAGGCTACACCTTC. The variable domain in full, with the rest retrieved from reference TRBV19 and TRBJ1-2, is DGGITQSPKYLFRKEGQNVTLSCEQNLNHDAMYWYRQDPGQGLRLIYYSQIVNDFQKGDIAEGYSVSREKKESFPLTVTSAQKNPTAFYLCASHPGGARAGYTFGSGTRLTVV.

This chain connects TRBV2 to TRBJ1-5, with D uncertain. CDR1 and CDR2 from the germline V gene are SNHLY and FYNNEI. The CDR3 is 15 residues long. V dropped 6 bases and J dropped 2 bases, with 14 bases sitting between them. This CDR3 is CASRGPSSGNQPQHF. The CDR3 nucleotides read TGTGCCAGCAGAGGACCCTCAAGCGGCAATCAGCCCCAGCATTTT.

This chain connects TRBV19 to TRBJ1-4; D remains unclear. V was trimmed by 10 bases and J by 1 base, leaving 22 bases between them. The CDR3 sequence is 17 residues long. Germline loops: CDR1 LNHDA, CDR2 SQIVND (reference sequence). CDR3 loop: CATGRRRSIKTNEKLFF. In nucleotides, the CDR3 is TGTGCCACCGGGCGACGTCGGAGTATCAAAACTAATGAAAAACTGTTTTTT.

This chain's CDR3 is CASSLPGHTRAGELFF. CDR3 nucleotides: TGTGCCAGCAGCCTCCCGGGACACACCAGGGCCGGGGAGCTGTTTTTT. The genes are TRBV11-1 and TRBJ2-2, with TRBD1 as a possible D gene (6 bases). Trimming took off 5 bases at V and 6 bases at J, with 19 bases between the two ends. The CDR3 is 16 amino acids. The germline V gene encodes CDR1 SGHAT and CDR2 FQDESV (reference sequence).

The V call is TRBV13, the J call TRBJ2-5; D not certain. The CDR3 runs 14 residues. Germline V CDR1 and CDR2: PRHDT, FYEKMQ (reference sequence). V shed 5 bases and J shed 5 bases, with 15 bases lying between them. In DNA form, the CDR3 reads TGTGCCAGCAGCCCCTACTCTTATCGGGAGACCCAGTACTTC. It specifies CASSPYSYRETQYF.